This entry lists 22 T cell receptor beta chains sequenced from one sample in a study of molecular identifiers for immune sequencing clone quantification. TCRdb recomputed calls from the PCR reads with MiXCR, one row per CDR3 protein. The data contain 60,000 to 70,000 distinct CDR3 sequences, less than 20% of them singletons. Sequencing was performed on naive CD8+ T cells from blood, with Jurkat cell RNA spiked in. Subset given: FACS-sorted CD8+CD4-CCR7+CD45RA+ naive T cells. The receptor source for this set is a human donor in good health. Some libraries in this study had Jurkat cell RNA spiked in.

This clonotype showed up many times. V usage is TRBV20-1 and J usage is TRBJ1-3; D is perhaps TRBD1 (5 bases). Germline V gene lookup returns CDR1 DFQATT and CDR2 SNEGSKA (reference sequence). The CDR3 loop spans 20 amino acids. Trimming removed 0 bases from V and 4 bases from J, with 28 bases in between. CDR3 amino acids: CSARDEVGTQIGKAGNTIYF. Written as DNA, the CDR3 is TGCAGTGCTAGAGATGAAGTAGGGACTCAAATTGGAAAAGCCGGAAACACCATATATTTT.

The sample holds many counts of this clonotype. CDR3 amino acids: CASSYSSYEQYF. CDR3 nucleotides: TGTGCCAGCAGCTACAGCTCCTACGAGCAGTACTTC. This chain uses TRBV7-9 with TRBJ2-7, with unresolved D. The V end lost 4 bases, the J end lost 0 bases, and 4 bases lay between the germline ends. CDR1 is SEHNR and CDR2 is FQNEAQ in the germline V gene (reference sequence). The CDR3 contains 12 residues.

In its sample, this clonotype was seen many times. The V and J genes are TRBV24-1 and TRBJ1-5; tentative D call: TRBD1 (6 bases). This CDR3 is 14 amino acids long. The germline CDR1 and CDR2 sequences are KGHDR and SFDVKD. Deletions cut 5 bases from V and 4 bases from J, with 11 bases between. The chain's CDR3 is CATSGQGRNQPQHF. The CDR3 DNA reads TGTGCCACCAGTGGGCAGGGGAGGAATCAGCCCCAGCATTTT.

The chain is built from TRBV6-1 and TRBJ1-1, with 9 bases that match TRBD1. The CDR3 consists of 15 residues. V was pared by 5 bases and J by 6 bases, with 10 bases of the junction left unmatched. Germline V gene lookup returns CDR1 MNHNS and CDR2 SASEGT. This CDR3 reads CASSREQGAFSEAFF. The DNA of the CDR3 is TGTGCCAGCAGTAGGGAACAGGGGGCGTTTTCTGAAGCTTTCTTT.

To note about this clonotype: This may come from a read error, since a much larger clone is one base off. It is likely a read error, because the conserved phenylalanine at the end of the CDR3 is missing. The CDR3 loop is CATRKGPNYGYTS. DNA for the CDR3: TGTGCCACCAGGAAAGGGCCTAACTATGGCTACACCTCC. The chain combines TRBV24-1 with TRBJ1-2; D gene unclear. Trimming pared 7 bases from V and 0 bases from J, leaving 8 bases between. CDR3 length: 13 residues. The germline V gene has CDR1 KGHDR and CDR2 SFDVKD.

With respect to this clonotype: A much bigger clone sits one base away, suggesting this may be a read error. This CDR3 is CASGGVGLDTEAFF. The DNA for the CDR3 is TGCGCCAGCGGTGGAGTCGGACTGGACACTGAAGCTTTCTTT. The chain combines TRBV10-1 with TRBJ1-1; no clear D. Deletions cut 8 bases from V and 3 bases from J, with 16 bases between. This CDR3 has 14 residues. From germline, CDR1 is WNHNN and CDR2 SYGVQD (reference sequence).

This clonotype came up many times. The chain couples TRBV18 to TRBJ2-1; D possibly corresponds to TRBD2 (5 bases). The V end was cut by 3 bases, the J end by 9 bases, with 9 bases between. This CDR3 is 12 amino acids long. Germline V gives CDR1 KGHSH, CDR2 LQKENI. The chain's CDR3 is CASSPEGGEQFF. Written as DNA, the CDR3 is TGTGCCAGCTCACCCGAAGGAGGTGAGCAGTTCTTC.

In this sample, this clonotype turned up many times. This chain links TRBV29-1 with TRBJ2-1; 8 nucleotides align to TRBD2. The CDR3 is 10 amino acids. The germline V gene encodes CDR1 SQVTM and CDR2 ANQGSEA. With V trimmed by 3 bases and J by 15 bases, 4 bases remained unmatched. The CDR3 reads CSVDTGGPFF. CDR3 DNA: TGCAGCGTTGATACGGGAGGGCCGTTCTTC.

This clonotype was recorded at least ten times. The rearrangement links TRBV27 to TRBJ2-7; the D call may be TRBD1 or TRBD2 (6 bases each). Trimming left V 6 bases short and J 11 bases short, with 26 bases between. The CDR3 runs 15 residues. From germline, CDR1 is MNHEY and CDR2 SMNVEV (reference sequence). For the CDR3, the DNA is TGTGCCAGCAGCCCTTGGGGGGCTGACTTGCCTACGAAGTACTTC. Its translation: CASSPWGADLPTKYF.

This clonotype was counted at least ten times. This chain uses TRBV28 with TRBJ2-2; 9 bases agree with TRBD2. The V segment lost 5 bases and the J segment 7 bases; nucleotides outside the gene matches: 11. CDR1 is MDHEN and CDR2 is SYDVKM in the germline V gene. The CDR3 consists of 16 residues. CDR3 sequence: CASSPSSGTPLGELFF. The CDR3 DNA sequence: TGTGCCAGCAGTCCTTCTAGCGGGACTCCCCTCGGGGAGCTGTTTTTT.

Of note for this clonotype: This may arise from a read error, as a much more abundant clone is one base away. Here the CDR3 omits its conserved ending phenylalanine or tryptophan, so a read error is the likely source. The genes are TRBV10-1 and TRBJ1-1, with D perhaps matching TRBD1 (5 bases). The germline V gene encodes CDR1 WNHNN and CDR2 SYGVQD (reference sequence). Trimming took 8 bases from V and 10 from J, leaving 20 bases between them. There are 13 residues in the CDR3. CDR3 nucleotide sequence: TGCGCCAGCGCCGCCTCAGGGTCAAGCGGAGCTTTCCTT. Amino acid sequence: CASAASGSSGAFL.

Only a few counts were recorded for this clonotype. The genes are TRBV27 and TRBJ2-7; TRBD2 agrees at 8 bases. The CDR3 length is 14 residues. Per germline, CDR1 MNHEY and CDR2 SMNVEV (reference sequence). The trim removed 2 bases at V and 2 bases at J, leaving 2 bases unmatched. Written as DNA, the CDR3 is TGTGCCAGCAGTTTACTAGCGGGTACCTACGAGCAGTACTTC. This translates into CASSLLAGTYEQYF.

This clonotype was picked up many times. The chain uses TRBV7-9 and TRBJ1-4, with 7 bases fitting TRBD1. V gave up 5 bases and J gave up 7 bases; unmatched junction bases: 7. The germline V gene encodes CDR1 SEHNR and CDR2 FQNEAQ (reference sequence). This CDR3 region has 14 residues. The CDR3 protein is CASSPFQGGEKLFF. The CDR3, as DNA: TGTGCCAGCAGCCCCTTTCAGGGGGGTGAAAAACTGTTTTTT.

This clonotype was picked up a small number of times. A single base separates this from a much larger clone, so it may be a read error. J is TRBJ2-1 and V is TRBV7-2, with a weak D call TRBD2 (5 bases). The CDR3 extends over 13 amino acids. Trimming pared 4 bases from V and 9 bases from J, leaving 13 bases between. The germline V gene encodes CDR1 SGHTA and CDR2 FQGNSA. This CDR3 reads CASSSSRSSEQFF. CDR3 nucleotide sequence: TGTGCCAGCAGCTCTAGCAGGAGCAGTGAGCAGTTCTTC.

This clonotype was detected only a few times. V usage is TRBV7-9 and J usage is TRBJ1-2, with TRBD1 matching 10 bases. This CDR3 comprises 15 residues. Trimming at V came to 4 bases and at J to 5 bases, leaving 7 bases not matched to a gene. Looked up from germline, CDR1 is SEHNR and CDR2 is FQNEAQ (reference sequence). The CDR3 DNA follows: TGTGCCAGCAGCTCGGCTCCGGGACAGGGGTATGGCTACACCTTC. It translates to CASSSAPGQGYGYTF.

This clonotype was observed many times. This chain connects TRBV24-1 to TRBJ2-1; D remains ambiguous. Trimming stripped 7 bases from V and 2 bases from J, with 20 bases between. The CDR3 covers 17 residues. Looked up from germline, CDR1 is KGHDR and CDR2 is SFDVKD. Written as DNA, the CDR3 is TGTGCCACCAGCGGAGACCGTGGCTTTCGGCCCTACAATGAGCAGTTCTTC. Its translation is CATSGDRGFRPYNEQFF.

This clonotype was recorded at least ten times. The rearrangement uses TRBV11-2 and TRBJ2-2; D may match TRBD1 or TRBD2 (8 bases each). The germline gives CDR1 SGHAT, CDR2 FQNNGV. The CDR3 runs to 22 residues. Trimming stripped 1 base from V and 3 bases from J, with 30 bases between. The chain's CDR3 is CASSLGRGATGVAWTYTGELFF. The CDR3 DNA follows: TGTGCCAGCAGCTTAGGGCGGGGGGCGACAGGGGTAGCGTGGACTTACACCGGGGAGCTGTTTTTT.

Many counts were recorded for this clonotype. The DNA for the CDR3 is TGTGCCAGCAGCATCGGGACAGGGGGACGCTACGAGCAGTACTTC. This gives the protein CASSIGTGGRYEQYF. The J gene is TRBJ2-7, the V gene TRBV12-3 or TRBV12-4; TRBD1 matches at 11 bases. CDR3 length: 15 residues. V gave up 6 bases and J gave up 3 bases; unmatched junction bases: 7.

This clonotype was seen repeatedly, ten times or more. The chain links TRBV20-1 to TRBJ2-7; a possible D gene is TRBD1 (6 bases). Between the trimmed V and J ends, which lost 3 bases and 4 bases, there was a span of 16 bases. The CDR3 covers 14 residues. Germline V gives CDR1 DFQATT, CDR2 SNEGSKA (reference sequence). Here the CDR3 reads CSASYGHRVYEQYF. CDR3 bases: TGCAGTGCTAGTTACGGGCACAGGGTTTACGAGCAGTACTTC.

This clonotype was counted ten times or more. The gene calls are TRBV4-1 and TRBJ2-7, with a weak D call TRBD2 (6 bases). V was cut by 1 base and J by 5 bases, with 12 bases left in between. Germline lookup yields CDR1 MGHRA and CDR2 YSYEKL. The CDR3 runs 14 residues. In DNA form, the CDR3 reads TGCGCCAGCAGCCAAGTAGGCGGGGCCAACGAGCAGTACTTC. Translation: CASSQVGGANEQYF.

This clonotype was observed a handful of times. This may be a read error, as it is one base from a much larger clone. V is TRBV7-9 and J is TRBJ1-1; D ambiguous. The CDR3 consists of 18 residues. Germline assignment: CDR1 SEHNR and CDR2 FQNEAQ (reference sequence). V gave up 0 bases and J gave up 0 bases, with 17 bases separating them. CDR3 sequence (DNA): TGTGCCAGCAGCTTAGCGGGCGACTTTCCTCTTCTGAACACTGAAGCTTTCTTT. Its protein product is CASSLAGDFPLLNTEAFF.

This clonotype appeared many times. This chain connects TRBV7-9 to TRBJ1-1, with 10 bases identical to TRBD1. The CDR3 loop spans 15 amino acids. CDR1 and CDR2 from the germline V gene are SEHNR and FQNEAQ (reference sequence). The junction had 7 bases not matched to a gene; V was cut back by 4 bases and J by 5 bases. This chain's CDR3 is CASSSGTGEWTEAFF. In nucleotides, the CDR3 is TGTGCCAGCAGCTCCGGGACAGGGGAATGGACTGAAGCTTTCTTT.